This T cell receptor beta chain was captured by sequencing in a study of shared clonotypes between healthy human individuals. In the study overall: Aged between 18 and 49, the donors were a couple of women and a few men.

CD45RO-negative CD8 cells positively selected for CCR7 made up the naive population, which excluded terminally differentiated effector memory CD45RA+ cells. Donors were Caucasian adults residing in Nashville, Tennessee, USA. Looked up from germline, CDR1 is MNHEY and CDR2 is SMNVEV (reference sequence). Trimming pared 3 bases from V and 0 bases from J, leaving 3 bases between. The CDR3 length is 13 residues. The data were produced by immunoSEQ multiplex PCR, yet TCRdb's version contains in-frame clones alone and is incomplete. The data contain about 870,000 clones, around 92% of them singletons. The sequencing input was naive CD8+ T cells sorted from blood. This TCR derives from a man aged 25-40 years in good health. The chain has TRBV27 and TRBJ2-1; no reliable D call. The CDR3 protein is CASSFNSYNEQFF. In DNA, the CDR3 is TGTGCCAGCAGTTTTAACTCCTACAATGAGCAGTTCTTC.